This TCR beta chain originates from a study of long-term antiretroviral therapy in people with HIV. General observations from the study: Post-ART diversity increased but stayed below transplant donor controls. Controls had broader CDR3 length ranges than HIV repertoires did.

Comment on this clone: The target antigen is unknown.

Per germline, CDR1 SEHNR and CDR2 FQNEAQ (reference sequence). The CDR3 spans 14 residues. V dropped 3 bases and J dropped 2 bases, with 11 bases sitting between them. At least two post-ART and at least one pre-ART PBMC sample were available for each donor. HIV-positive participants were all treated in the United States. Runs used v3.0 of the immunoSEQ assay and were done at survey level. The repertoire was sequenced with immunoSEQ multiplex PCR; TCRdb's copy has only in-frame clones and lacks some. The data hold roughly 16,000 clones, with 75% to 85% observed a single time. This TCR came from a man younger than 35 with HIV. The chain uses TRBV7-9 and TRBJ2-7; D gene ambiguous. Sequencing was performed on unsorted PBMCs, taken 0.1 years before starting antiretroviral therapy. DNA of the CDR3: TGTGCCAGCAGCTTGCAGGTGAGGACCTACGAGCAGTACTTC. Amino acids: CASSLQVRTYEQYF.